A single sample gave rise to the 3 T cell receptor beta chains below, sequenced in a study of blood T cells in healthy people across ages. A J-beta primer mix and a sample-barcoded 5' primer were used in a second PCR of about 7 to 12 cycles. TCRdb ran MiXCR on the 5' RACE reads and lists one entry per CDR3 protein. In the table there are approximately 1.5 million distinct CDR3 sequences, approximately 32% of which are singletons. What was sequenced was blood. These TCRs come from a woman aged 25 to 39 in good health.

The V gene is TRBV18, the J gene TRBJ2-7; the match to TRBD1 covers 9 bases. The J segment lost 2 bases and the V segment lost 5 bases, leaving 10 bases of the junction unmatched. This CDR3 contains 16 residues. CDR1 and CDR2 (germline): KGHSH, LQKENI. CDR3 coding DNA: TGTGCCAGCTCAACAAGACCGGGACAGGGAGCCTACGAGCAGTACTTC. It specifies CASSTRPGQGAYEQYF.

The chain couples TRBV24-1 to TRBJ2-7; no definite D call. Germline V gives CDR1 KGHDR, CDR2 SFDVKD. V was trimmed by 3 bases and J by 2 bases, leaving 13 bases between them. This CDR3 is built from 15 residues. For the CDR3, the DNA is TGTGCCACCAGTGATCCCCGAGGAGCAGCCTACGAGCAGTACTTC. Protein product: CATSDPRGAAYEQYF.

The chain employs TRBV6-2 or TRBV6-3 and TRBJ2-7; the match to TRBD2 covers 8 bases. J gave up 0 bases and V 1 base, and 8 bases lay outside the gene matches. The CDR3 contains 17 residues. Germline-derived CDR1 and CDR2 are MNHEY and SVGEGT. This chain's CDR3 is CASSYLARGGTSYEQYF. CDR3 bases: TGTGCCAGCAGTTACTTGGCTCGCGGGGGGACCTCCTACGAGCAGTACTTC.